This TCR beta chain was sequenced for a study of blood T cell repertoires in COVID-19. Study-wide context: PBMCs, B-cell-depleted T cells, or T cells provided the cDNA or gDNA that made up the material.

Participants were placed into cohorts based on the clinical history they reported. Recovered status applied to Cohort 3 donors who had two consecutive negative PCRs. It also applied to those with clearance or with symptom resolution. In the original processing: Reference gene primer amplification gave estimated nucleated cell counts. The protocol was immunoSEQ multiplex PCR, while the TCRdb copy is restricted to in-frame clones and leaves out a portion. The DNA gave D and trimming, while V, J and clone size come from that table. The sample has about 240,000 clones, around nine tenths seen once. Germline values: CDR1 LGHDT, CDR2 YNNKEL (reference sequence). Between the trimmed V and J ends, which lost 3 bases and 0 bases, there was a span of 10 bases. This CDR3 is built from 15 residues.

The rearrangement joins TRBV3-1 (or the pseudogene TRBV3-2) to TRBJ2-3, with D uncertain. This sequence was found in a man aged 40-55 years who had recovered from COVID-19. The sample consisted of PBMCs or T cells enriched from blood (not recorded which). The CDR3 loop reads CASSHVKTSTDTQYF. Written as DNA, the CDR3 is TGTGCCAGCAGCCACGTGAAAACTAGCACAGATACGCAGTATTTT.